This T cell receptor beta chain was retrieved from a study of OX40 agonist ivuxolimab in advanced cancers. Study-wide background: Participants averaged 60 years of age (range about 23 to 80) and were around 83% male. Study findings and constraints: Partial responders at 0.1-3.0 mg/kg had among the lowest clonal expansion. At 0.1 to 3.0 mg/kg, clonal expansion of CD4+ and CD8+ blood T cells had occurred by week 6. Some nonresponders likewise displayed low normalized T-cell clonal expansion.

The method was immunoSEQ multiplex PCR; TCRdb's version includes in-frame clones alone and lacks a portion of them. The sample carries over 45,000 clones, roughly 92% recorded once. V was trimmed by 2 bases and J by 3 bases, leaving 13 bases between them. The CDR3 is made up of 15 amino acids. Looked up from germline, CDR1 is MGHDK and CDR2 is SYGVNS. Comments on this clone: Its antigen is unknown.

This clonotype was obtained from an adult with an advanced solid tumor such as melanoma, head and neck, liver or kidney cancer. The sample here was CD4+ or CD8+ T cells sorted from blood, taken in a trial of the OX40 agonist ivuxolimab. This chain joins TRBV25-1 and TRBJ2-5, with D perhaps TRBD2 (6 bases). The DNA of the CDR3 is TGTGCCAGCAGTGAAGCATTCCCGGGGGAAGAGACCCAGTACTTC. The encoded protein is CASSEAFPGEETQYF.